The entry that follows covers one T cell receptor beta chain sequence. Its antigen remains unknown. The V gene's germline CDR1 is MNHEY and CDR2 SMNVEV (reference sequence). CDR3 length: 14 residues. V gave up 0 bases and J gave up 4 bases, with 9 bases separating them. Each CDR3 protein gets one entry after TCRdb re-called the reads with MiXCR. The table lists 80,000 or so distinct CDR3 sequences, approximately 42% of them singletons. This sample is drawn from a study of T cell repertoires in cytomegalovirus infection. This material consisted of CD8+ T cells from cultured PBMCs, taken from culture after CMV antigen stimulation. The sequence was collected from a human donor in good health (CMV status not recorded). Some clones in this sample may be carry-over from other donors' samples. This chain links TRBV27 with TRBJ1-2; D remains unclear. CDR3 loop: CASSLSSAVYGYTF. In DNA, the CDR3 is TGTGCCAGCAGTTTATCGTCGGCGGTCTATGGCTACACCTTC.